This T cell receptor (beta chain) originates from a study of control samples from healthy donors and cancer patients (dated by TCRdb to about 2020). There are 16 amino acids in the CDR3, from cysteine to phenylalanine inclusive. Only the CDR3 DNA is retained, 48 bases long and in frame from the first base. The V end loses 3 bases and the J end loses 2 bases, and a stretch of 15 bases separates them. The germline V gene encodes CDR1 LNHDA and CDR2 SQIVND (reference sequence). The receptor library was made with the immunoSEQ multiplex PCR assay. In its TCRdb copy, this immuneACCESS table keeps in-frame sequences only and misses some clones. Where compared with another copy, unresolved V genes explain less than half of these, and the others have no known cause. The sample profile shows approximately 89,000 clones; about 89% of them were found once. The ten largest account for around 21% of the sample.

Worth noting for this clone: Which antigen it targets is not known. Base qualities are missing; no much larger clone stands one base away.

Sequenced input: blood. The receptor was isolated from a man aged 25-40 years in good health. The chain uses TRBV19 and TRBJ2-3; possibly the D gene is TRBD2, per 6 matching bases. The nucleotide sequence is given as TGTGCCAGTAGTATGTTACCGGGACTTTTCACAGATACGCAGTATTTT. The resulting protein is CASSMLPGLFTDTQYF.